This TCR beta chain derives from a study of chemoradiotherapy in HPV16-positive cancers. This CDR3 region has 17 residues. Per the germline V gene, CDR1 is SNHLY and CDR2 is FYNNEI. With V trimmed by 7 bases and J by 1 base, 8 bases remained unmatched. This clone came up a few times. TCRdb's copy holds only in-frame clones and misses some; the assay was immunoSEQ multiplex PCR. This sample yields roughly 8,800 clones, of which 70% are seen a single time; about a tenth belongs to the top ten. This sequence joins TRBV2 and TRBJ2-6; 9 nucleotides align to TRBD1. Sequencing used tumor tissue, obtained from a patient who underwent chemoradiotherapy. This sequence originates from a human donor with HPV-associated anogenital cancer. The CDR3 coding sequence is TGTGCCAGCAACCCGGGACAGGGTTTGTCTGGGGCCAACGTCCTGACTTTC. Encoded protein: CASNPGQGLSGANVLTF.